This T cell receptor (beta chain) was identified in a study of T-cell memory formation after mild COVID-19. Employing constant-segment primers, 5'RACE generated TCR alpha and TCR beta cDNA libraries bearing sample barcodes and UMIs. In TCRdb, the 5' RACE reads were re-called with MiXCR into one record per CDR3 protein. The sample records about 110,000 distinct CDR3 sequences, around 12% being singletons. Regarding this clonotype: Its target is unknown.

The germline V and J ends were trimmed by 4 bases and 3 bases, with 11 bases remaining between them. Germline loops: CDR1 SGHDT, CDR2 YYEEEE. The length of the CDR3 is 13 residues. Notes on the study in general: Shrinking CD4+ clones were chiefly CM and EM; CD8+ ones were chiefly EMRA. Memory from before infection featured some responding clones, which suggests cross-reactive memory joined.

The sequence was obtained from an adult woman who had mild COVID-19 (a few samples of this study predate the infection). Cell type and time point are not known. The chain employs TRBV5-6 and TRBJ2-7; tentative D call: TRBD2 (5 bases). The sequencing input was PBMCs or a T cell subset sorted from them (not recorded which). The CDR3 nucleotides read TGTGCCAGCAGCCCTCCGGGATACTACGAGCAGTACTTC. It encodes CASSPPGYYEQYF.